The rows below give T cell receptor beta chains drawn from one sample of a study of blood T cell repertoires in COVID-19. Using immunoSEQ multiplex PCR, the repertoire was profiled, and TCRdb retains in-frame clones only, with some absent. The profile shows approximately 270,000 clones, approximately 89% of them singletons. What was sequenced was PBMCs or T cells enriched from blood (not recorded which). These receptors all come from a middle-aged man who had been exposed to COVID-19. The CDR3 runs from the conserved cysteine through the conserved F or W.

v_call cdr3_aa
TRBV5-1 CASRRTGGEAFF
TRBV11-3 CASSLEAAFF
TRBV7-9 CASSSRLRQGIGGYTF
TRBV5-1 CASSSTPGQGDTQYF
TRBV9 CASSVNRGQGEAFF
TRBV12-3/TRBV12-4 CASSPSGYGQYF
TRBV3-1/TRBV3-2 CASSQDFPAYEQYF
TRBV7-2 CASSLVQNQPQHF
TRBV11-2 CASSQNRANSPLHF
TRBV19 CASSRTSTTYEQYF
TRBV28 CASSVGGALGEQYF
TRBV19 CASGSDKDEQFF
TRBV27 CASSSRQGSEKLFF
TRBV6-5 CASSYQGLNTEAFF
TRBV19 CASSIVVSGNTIYF
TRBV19 CASKLAGVDGELFF
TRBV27 CASSFTGGPVSYEQYF
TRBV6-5 CASSPGTRGNEQFF
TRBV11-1 CASSYRTGGNEQFF
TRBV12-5 CASGPEAFF
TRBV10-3 CAISPGGGSLRTEAFF
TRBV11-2 CASSLEWSDRYHEQYF
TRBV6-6 CASSGGQGDDSPLHF
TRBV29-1 CSVELRSGLTYEQYF
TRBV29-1 CSVETGGRSYEQYF
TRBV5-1 CASSLATSTDTQYF
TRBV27 CASSFPDRVSALAKNIQYF
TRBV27 CASSLSGFSGTEAFF
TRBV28 CASSWSQPQHF
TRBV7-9 CASSLVAGGGTETQYF
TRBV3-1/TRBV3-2 CASSHQREGPTGELFF
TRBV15 CATSSIPTGVKTEAFF
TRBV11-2 CASSFGLAGINEQFF
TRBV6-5 CASSRGQGDYEQYF
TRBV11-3 CASRVAGNNEQFF
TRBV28 CASSPERAQDF
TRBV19 CASSRTATEAFF
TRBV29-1 CSVGLFEGYTF
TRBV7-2 CASSLGLAGGLFF
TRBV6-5 CASRRTEINYGYTF
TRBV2 CASSPRAATRDYGYTF
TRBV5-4 CASSSPLGQLNTEAFF
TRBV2 CASSSTGDGDSPLHF
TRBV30 CAWSEQGPTEAFF
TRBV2 CASSVRQGSAPEQFF
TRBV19 CASSMTGVEQYF
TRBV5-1 CASSKDSSNEKLFF
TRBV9 CASSVGVSGGYNEQFF
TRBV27 CASSSTGTGPYEQYF
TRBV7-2 CASGLRVPLNDSPLHF
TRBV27 CASRGLTTDTQYF
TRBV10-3 CAIRTDRVSGNTIYF
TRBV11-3 CASSRQGGRRDTQYF
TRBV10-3 CAISTGTKDQPQHF
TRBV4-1 CASSQQSSGLLAKNIQYF
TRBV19 CASSIDGEAGQPQHF
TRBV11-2 CASTRSGRDNEQFF
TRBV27 CASRADRGGEAFF
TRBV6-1 CASSESGRGEAFF
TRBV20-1 CSASGAGNPSGNTIYF